This T cell receptor beta chain appears in the sequencing data of a study of T cells in Graves' hyperthyroidism and ophthalmopathy. TCR beta CDR3 regions were amplified from RNA. With the HTBI primer set, the TCR CDR3 went through a first round of RT-PCR. A single record per CDR3 protein comes from TCRdb applying MiXCR to the multiplex PCR reads. The table has approximately 740,000 distinct CDR3 sequences, 12% to 15% seen once. The germline CDR1 and CDR2 sequences are SQVTM and ANQGSEA. This CDR3 region has 13 residues. The V segment lost 4 bases and the J segment 8 bases; nucleotides outside the gene matches: 10.

The sample comprised blood. This TCR was sampled from a woman aged 18-29 years with Graves' hyperthyroidism. J is TRBJ1-2 and V is TRBV29-1; 7 positions match TRBD1. CDR3 protein: CSVVEQGLRGYTF. For the CDR3, the DNA is TGCAGCGTTGTCGAACAGGGGCTAAGAGGCTACACCTTC.